This T cell receptor (beta chain) was sequenced for a study of technical replicates of blood from a handful of donors listed by TCRdb under 2017. V was cut back by 4 bases and J by 5 bases, leaving a gap of 11 bases between them. The CDR3 measures 12 amino acids from cysteine to phenylalanine. Only the CDR3 part of the read is kept: 36 bases, read in frame from the first base. In the germline V gene (reference sequence), CDR1 corresponds to GTSNPN and CDR2 to SVGIG. As for this clone: Its binding antigen is unknown. There are no base qualities to consult, and no much larger clone falls within one base.

Libraries were built with the immunoSEQ multiplex PCR assay. TCRdb obtained this table from immuneACCESS and retained in-frame rearrangements with V and J assigned. These tables miss some clones; where compared with another copy, unresolved V genes account for less than half of the shortfall, and the remainder is unexplained. In this sample the table shows 65,000 to 80,000 clones, 95% to 98% of which occur a single time. Roughly 0.34% of the sample goes to the ten largest clones. Sequencing was done on a sample of T cells isolated from PBMCs. The TCR was taken from a human donor in good health. The V gene is TRBV30 and the J gene is TRBJ2-5; 6 matching bases give a weak D call of TRBD2. The CDR3 region reads CAWTGVGETQYF. The DNA sequence is TGTGCCTGGACGGGAGTAGGGGAGACCCAGTACTTC.